This entry is about one T cell receptor beta chain. This sample also contains other DNA sequences that code for the same CDR3. The data stem from a study of shared clonotypes between healthy human individuals. V was clipped by 4 bases and J by 1 base, with 14 bases between them. The length of the CDR3 is 15 residues. Per the germline V gene, CDR1 is SGHRS and CDR2 is YFSETQ. The assay used deep level. Sequencing was performed with immunoSEQ multiplex PCR; in TCRdb, only in-frame clones are kept and a portion is missing. The sample holds approximately 740,000 clones; around 74% are singletons and the top ten take more than 1.5%. Into CD45RA+ naive and CD45RA-negative memory subsets, the CD4+ cells were split.

Sample: memory CD4+ T cells sorted from blood. As to subset: CD45RA-negative fraction. The chain couples TRBV5-1 to TRBJ1-2, with TRBD1 as a possible D gene (5 bases). The clonotype comes from a woman in her thirties in good health. This CDR3 reads CASSSGTGVNYGYTF. The CDR3 DNA reads TGCGCCAGCAGCAGCGGGACCGGGGTTAACTATGGCTACACCTTC.